A few counts support the clone carrying this T cell receptor (beta chain). Germline loops: CDR1 SQVTM, CDR2 ANQGSEA. V was pared by 7 bases and J by 6 bases, with 14 bases between. This CDR3 spans 12 amino acids. This sample is part of a study of chronic HIV infection and antiretroviral therapy. TCRdb passed the 5' RACE reads through MiXCR, listing each CDR3 protein once. The sample has more than 25,000 distinct CDR3 sequences; 8% to 10% are singletons. The origin of this receptor is an adult who had HIV and had not received antiretroviral therapy, or was an uninfected healthy control (not recorded which). The chain carries TRBV29-1 and TRBJ2-3, with a tentative D call TRBD2 (7 bases). The sample taken for sequencing was peripheral blood. CDR3 coding DNA: TGCAGCGGAGGGGGGGGGCCGGATACGCAGTATTTT. Translated, it gives CSGGGGPDTQYF.